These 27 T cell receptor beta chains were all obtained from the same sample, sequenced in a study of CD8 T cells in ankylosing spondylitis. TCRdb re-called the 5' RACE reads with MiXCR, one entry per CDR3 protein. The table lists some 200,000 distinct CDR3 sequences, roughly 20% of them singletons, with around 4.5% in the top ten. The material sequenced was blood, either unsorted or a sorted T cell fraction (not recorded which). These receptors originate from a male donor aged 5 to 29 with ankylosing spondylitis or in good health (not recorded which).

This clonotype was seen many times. This chain's CDR3 is CASSPRTDTGELFF. The CDR3 region has the DNA TGCGCCAGCAGCCCCCGGACAGATACCGGGGAGCTGTTTTTT. The chain recombines TRBV5-1 with TRBJ2-2, with D perhaps matching TRBD1 (6 bases). Trimming removed 4 bases at V and 5 bases at J, with 12 bases between. This CDR3 region has 14 residues. Germline V CDR1 and CDR2: SGHRS, YFSETQ.

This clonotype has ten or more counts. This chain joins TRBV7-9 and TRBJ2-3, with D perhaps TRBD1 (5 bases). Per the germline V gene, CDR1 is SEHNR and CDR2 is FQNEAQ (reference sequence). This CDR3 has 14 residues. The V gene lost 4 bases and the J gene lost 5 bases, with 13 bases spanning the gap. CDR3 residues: CASSSRQPLDTQYF. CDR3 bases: TGTGCCAGCAGCTCCCGACAGCCCTTAGATACGCAGTATTTT.

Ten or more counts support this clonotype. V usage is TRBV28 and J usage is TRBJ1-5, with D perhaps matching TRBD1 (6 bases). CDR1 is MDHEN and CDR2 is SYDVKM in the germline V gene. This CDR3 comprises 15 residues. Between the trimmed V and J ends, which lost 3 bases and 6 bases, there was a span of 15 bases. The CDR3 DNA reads TGTGCCAGCAGTTTGCGTGACAGGCAGAGTCAGCCCCAGCATTTT. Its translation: CASSLRDRQSQPQHF.

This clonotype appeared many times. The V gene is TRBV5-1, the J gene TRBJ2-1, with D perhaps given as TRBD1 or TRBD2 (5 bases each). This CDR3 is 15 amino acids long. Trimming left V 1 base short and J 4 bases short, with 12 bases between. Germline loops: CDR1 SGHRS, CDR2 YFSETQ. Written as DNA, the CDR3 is TGCGCCAGCAGCTTGTCAGGGTGGGGGTACAATGAGCAGTTCTTC. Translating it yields CASSLSGWGYNEQFF.

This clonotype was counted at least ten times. In nucleotides, the CDR3 is TGTGCCACACGGGGAGGGACCACTGAAGCTTTCTTT. This translates into CATRGGTTEAFF. The rearrangement links TRBV11-3 to TRBJ1-1; maybe TRBD1 (5 bases). CDR3 length equals 12 residues. Between the trimmed V and J ends, which lost 10 bases and 4 bases, there was a span of 13 bases. Germline values: CDR1 SGHNT, CDR2 YENEEA. Based on the CDR3 plus reference TRBV11-3 and TRBJ1-1, the full variable domain is EAGVVQSPRYKIIEKKQPVAFWCNPISGHNTLYWYLQNLGQGPELLIRYENEEAVDDSQLPKDRFSAERLKGVDSTLKIQPAELGDSAVYLCATRGGTTEAFFGQGTRLTVV.

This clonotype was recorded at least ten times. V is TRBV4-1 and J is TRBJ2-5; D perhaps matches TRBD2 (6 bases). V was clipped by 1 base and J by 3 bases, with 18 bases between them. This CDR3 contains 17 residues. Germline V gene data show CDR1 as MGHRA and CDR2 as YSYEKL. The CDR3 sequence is CASSQGPVFWGEETQYF. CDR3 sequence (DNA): TGCGCCAGCAGCCAAGGCCCGGTTTTTTGGGGGGAAGAGACCCAGTACTTC.

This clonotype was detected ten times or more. The CDR3 nucleotides are TGTGCCAGCAGTCGGACGGGGCTAGCGGGAACCTACGAGCAGTACTTC. It encodes CASSRTGLAGTYEQYF. The chain has TRBV5-8 and TRBJ2-7, with 9 bases that match TRBD2. Trimming removed 5 bases from V and 2 bases from J; junction bases left unmatched: 11. The CDR3 runs 16 residues. The germline CDR1 and CDR2 sequences are SGHTS and YDEGEE.

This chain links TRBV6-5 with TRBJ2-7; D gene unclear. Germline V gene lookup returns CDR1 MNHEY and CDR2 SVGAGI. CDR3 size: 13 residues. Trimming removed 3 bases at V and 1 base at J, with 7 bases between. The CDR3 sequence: CASSYQQSYEQYF. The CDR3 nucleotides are TGTGCCAGCAGTTATCAACAGTCCTACGAGCAGTACTTC.

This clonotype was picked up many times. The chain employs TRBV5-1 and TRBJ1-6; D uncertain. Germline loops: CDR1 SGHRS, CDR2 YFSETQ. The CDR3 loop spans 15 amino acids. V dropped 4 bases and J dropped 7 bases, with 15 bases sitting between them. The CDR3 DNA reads TGCGCCAGCAGCCTGAGACGGGTGGGGAATTCACCCCTCCACTTT. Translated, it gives CASSLRRVGNSPLHF.

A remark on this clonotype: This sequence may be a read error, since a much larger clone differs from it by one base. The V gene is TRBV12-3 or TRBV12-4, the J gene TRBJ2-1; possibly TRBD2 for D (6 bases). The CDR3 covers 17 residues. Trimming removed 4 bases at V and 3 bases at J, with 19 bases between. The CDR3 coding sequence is TGTGCCAGCAGTTGTAAGATAGCGGAAGAAAACTACAATGAGCAGTTCTTC. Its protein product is CASSCKIAEENYNEQFF.

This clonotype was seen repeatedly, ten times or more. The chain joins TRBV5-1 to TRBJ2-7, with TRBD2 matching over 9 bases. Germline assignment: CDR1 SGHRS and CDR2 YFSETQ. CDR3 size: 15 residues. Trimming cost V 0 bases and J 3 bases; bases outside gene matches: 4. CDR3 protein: CASSLDSGRVYEQYV. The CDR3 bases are TGCGCCAGCAGCTTGGATAGCGGGAGAGTCTACGAGCAGTACGTC.

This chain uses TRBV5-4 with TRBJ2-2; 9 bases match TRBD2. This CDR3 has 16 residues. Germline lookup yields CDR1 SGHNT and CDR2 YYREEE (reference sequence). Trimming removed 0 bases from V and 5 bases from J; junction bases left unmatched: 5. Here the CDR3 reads CASSLGGRAGTGELFF. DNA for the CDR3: TGTGCCAGCAGCTTGGGCGGGAGGGCTGGGACCGGGGAGCTGTTTTTT.

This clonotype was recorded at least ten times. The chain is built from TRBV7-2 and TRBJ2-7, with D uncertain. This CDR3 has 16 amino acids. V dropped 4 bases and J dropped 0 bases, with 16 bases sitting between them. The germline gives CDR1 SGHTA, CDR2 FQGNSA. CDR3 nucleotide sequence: TGTGCCAGCAGCTCCTTTCGAAGCGAGTACTCCTACGAGCAGTACTTC. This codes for CASSSFRSEYSYEQYF.

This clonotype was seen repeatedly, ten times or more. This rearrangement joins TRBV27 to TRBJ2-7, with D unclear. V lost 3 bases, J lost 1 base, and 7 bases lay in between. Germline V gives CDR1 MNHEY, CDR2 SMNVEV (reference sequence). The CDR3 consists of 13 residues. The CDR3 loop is CASSLKGSYEQYV. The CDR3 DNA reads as TGTGCCAGCAGTTTGAAGGGATCCTACGAGCAGTACGTC.

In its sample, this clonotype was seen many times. The CDR3 coding sequence is TGTGCCAGCGTGGTTGGGGATGAGCAGTTCTTC. This codes for CASVVGDEQFF. The chain joins TRBV6-5 to TRBJ2-1, with D unresolved. CDR3 length equals 11 residues. Deletions cut 8 bases from V and 8 bases from J, with 10 bases between. Germline V gives CDR1 MNHEY, CDR2 SVGAGI.

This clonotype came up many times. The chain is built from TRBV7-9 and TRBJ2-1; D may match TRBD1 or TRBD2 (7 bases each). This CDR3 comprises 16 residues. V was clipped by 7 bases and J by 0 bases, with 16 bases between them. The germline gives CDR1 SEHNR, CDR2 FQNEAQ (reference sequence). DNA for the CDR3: TGTGCCAGCACCAGGGGGGGGGGCAGCTCCTACAATGAGCAGTTCTTC. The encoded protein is CASTRGGGSSYNEQFF.

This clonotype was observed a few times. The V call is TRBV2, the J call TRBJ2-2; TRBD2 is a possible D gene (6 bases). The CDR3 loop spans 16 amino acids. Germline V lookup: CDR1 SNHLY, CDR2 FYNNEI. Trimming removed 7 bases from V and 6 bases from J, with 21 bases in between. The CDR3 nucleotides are TGTGCCAGCACGGATGCGGGGTGGGGCCGGGCCGGGGAGCTGTTTTTT. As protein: CASTDAGWGRAGELFF.

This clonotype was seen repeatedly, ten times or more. The CDR3 sequence: CASSETSGWHNEQFF. In nucleotides, the CDR3 is TGTGCCAGCAGCGAAACTAGCGGGTGGCACAATGAGCAGTTCTTC. V gene TRBV9 combines with J gene TRBJ2-1, with TRBD2 identical over 9 bases. With V trimmed by 3 bases and J by 5 bases, 6 bases remained unmatched. From germline, CDR1 is SGDLS and CDR2 YYNGEE. There are 15 residues in the CDR3.

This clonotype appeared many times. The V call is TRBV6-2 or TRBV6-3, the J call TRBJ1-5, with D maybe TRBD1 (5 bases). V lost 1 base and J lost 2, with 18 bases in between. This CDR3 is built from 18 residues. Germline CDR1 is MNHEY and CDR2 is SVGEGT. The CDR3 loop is CASSYWTFGGRGNQPQHF. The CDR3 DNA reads TGTGCCAGCAGTTACTGGACGTTTGGGGGTCGGGGCAATCAGCCCCAGCATTTT.

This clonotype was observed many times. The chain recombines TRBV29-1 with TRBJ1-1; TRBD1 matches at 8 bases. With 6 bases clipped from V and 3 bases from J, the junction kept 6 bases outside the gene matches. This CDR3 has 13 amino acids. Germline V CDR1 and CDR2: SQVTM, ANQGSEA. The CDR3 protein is CSVQGQGYTEAFF. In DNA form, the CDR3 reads TGCAGCGTCCAAGGACAGGGTTACACTGAAGCTTTCTTT. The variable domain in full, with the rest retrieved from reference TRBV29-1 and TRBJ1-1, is SAVISQKPSRDICQRGTSLTIQCQVDSQVTMMFWYRQQPGQSLTLIATANQGSEATYESGFVIDKFPISRPNLTFSTLTVSNMSPEDSSIYLCSVQGQGYTEAFFGQGTRLTVV.

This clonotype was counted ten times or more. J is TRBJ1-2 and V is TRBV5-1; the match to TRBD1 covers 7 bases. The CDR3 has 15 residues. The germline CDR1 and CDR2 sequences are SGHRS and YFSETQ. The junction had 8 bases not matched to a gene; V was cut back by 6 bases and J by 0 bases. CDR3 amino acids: CASNRGTATNYGYTF. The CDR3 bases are TGCGCCAGCAATAGGGGGACAGCTACTAACTATGGCTACACCTTC. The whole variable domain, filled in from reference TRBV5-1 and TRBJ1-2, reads KAGVTQTPRYLIKTRGQQVTLSCSPISGHRSVSWYQQTPGQGLQFLFEYFSETQRNKGNFPGRFSGRQFSNSRSEMNVSTLELGDSALYLCASNRGTATNYGYTFGSGTRLTVV.

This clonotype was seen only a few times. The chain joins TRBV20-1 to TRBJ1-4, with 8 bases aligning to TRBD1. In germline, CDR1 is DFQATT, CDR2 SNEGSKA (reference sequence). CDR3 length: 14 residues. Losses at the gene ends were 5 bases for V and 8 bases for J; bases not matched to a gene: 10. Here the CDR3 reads CSARQGASPEKLFF. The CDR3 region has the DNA TGCAGTGCTCGCCAGGGGGCGTCTCCCGAAAAACTGTTTTTT.

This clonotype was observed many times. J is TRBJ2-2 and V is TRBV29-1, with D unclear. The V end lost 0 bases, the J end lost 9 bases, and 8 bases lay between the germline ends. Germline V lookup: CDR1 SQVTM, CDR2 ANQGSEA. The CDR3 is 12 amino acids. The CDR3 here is CSVEDHNRELFF. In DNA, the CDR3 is TGCAGCGTTGAAGACCATAACCGGGAGCTGTTTTTT.

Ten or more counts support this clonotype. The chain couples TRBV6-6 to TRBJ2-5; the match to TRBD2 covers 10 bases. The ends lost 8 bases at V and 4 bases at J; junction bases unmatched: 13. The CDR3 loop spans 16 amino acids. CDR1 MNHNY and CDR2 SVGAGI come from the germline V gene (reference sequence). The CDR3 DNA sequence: TGTGCCAGCGGCGGGGCAGCGGGAGGGCCTGGAGAGACCCAGTACTTC. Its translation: CASGGAAGGPGETQYF.

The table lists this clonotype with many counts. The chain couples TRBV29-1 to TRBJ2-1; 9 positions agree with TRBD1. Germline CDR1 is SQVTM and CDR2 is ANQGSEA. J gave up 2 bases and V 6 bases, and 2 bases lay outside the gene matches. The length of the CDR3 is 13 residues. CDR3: CSVDRGTYNEQFF. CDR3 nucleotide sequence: TGCAGCGTAGACAGGGGGACCTACAATGAGCAGTTCTTC.

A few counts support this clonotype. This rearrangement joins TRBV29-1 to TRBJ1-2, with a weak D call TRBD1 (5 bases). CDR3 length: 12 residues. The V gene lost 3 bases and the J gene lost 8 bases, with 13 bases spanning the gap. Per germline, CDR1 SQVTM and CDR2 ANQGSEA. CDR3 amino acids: CSVEVERGGYTF. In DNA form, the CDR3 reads TGCAGCGTTGAGGTCGAAAGGGGAGGCTACACCTTC.

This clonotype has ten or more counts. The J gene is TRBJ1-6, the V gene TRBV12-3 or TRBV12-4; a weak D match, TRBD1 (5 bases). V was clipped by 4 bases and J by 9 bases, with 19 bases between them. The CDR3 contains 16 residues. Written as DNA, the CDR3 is TGTGCCAGCAGTTCAGAGGGGTACGGTTCAGCTTCACCCCTCCACTTT. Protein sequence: CASSSEGYGSASPLHF.